Detailed here is one TCR beta chain. As yet, its antigen is unknown. This record comes from a study of T cell responses to AZD1222 COVID-19 vaccine. Overall study context: Pooled together were second doses at about 4 or about 12 weeks.

Sequencing was performed with immunoSEQ multiplex PCR; in TCRdb, only in-frame clones are kept and a portion is missing. The table lists about 100,000 clones, 80% to 95% of them singletons. From germline, CDR1 is MDHEN and CDR2 SYDVKM. CDR3 size: 13 residues. V was trimmed by 6 bases and J by 6 bases, leaving 14 bases between them. Study-level points and caveats: A rise in Spike-specific TCR breadth and depth followed two AZD1222 doses. Donors, mostly white British, included more females; clonal diversity was possibly underestimated.

The clonotype originates from an adult in good health. The material sequenced was peripheral blood, taken on day 0 of AZD1222 vaccination. The V call is TRBV28, the J call TRBJ1-1; the D gene is possibly TRBD1 (6 bases). CDR3 region: CASRDDRWSEAFF. CDR3 in DNA: TGTGCCAGCAGGGATGACAGGTGGTCTGAAGCTTTCTTT.